A single sample is the source of the 27 T cell receptor beta chains below, sequenced in a study of human T cells and chemical hapten exposure. TCRdb independently ran MiXCR on the RACE reads; one entry per CDR3 protein. The profile shows some 70,000 distinct CDR3 sequences, approximately 11% of them singletons. Time point indicated: pre-sensitization, week 0. Documented treatment: therapeutic diphenylcyclopropenone sensitization with weekly scalp DPC. Here the sequenced sample was whole blood, taken in connection with sensitization to the hapten diphenylcyclopropenone (DPC). These receptors all come from a woman between 45 and 65 years old with alopecia areata. Some clones in this sample may be carry-over from other donors' samples.

This clonotype was counted a few times. V gene TRBV7-8 combines with J gene TRBJ1-6; D is unclear. Trimming pared 5 bases from V and 10 bases from J, leaving 24 bases between. Germline CDR1 is SGHVS and CDR2 is FQNEAQ. This CDR3 is built from 17 residues. CDR3 sequence reads: CASSPSSREHIESPLHF. The CDR3 coding sequence is TGTGCCAGCAGCCCTTCATCAAGGGAACATATAGAGTCACCCCTCCACTTT.

This clonotype turned up a few times. V gene TRBV4-2 combines with J gene TRBJ2-3; 12 bases match TRBD2. CDR3 length: 16 amino acids. Germline CDR1 reads LGHNA; CDR2 reads YNFKEQ. With 4 bases clipped from V and 6 bases from J, the junction kept 8 bases outside the gene matches. The CDR3 loop reads CASSRRLAGVTDTQYF. The DNA for the CDR3 is TGTGCCAGCAGCCGTCGACTAGCGGGAGTCACGGATACGCAGTATTTT.

There are many counts of this clonotype. CDR3 DNA: TGTGCCAGCAGTTCCCTCGACAGGGCCTACGAGCAGTACTTC. Its translation is CASSSLDRAYEQYF. V usage is TRBV28 and J usage is TRBJ2-7; 7 bases agree with TRBD1. This CDR3 has 14 residues. V was pared by 4 bases and J by 2 bases, with 5 bases of the junction left unmatched. CDR1 MDHEN and CDR2 SYDVKM come from the germline V gene.

CDR3 nucleotides: TGTGCCAGCAGCTTACTTGGCGGGGCTGGGGCAGATACGCAGTATTTT. Residues: CASSLLGGAGADTQYF. This sequence joins TRBV7-9 and TRBJ2-3; TRBD2 might be the D (6 bases). Germline CDR1 and CDR2: SEHNR and FQNEAQ (reference sequence). V shed 2 bases and J shed 4 bases, with 16 bases lying between them. The CDR3 extends over 16 amino acids. The full variable domain, with the rest looked up from reference TRBV7-9 and TRBJ2-3, is DTGVSQNPRHKITKRGQNVTFRCDPISEHNRLYWYRQTLGQGPEFLTYFQNEAQLEKSRLLSDRFSAERPKGSFSTLEIQRTEQGDSAMYLCASSLLGGAGADTQYFGPGTRLTVL.

J is TRBJ2-1 and V is TRBV28, with D hard to call. V lost 1 base, J lost 12 bases, and 16 bases lay in between. CDR1 MDHEN and CDR2 SYDVKM come from the germline V gene. The CDR3 has 14 residues. CDR3 DNA sequence: TGTGCCAGCAGTTTATTGGTCCGCCGTCCAGGGCAGTTCTTC. Translated: CASSLLVRRPGQFF.

This clonotype was counted many times. The rearrangement links TRBV20-1 to TRBJ2-7; D might be TRBD1 (5 bases). V was pared by 1 base and J by 0 bases, with 19 bases between. Per germline, CDR1 DFQATT and CDR2 SNEGSKA (reference sequence). This CDR3 has 17 residues. This CDR3 reads CSARGPPRTRDSYEQYF. The CDR3 nucleotides are TGCAGTGCTAGAGGCCCCCCCAGGACAAGGGACTCCTACGAGCAGTACTTC.

This clonotype was seen a few times. The chain has TRBV29-1 and TRBJ2-5, with D uncertain. V was cut by 4 bases and J by 1 base, with 7 bases left in between. The CDR3 extends over 12 amino acids. The germline V gene has CDR1 SQVTM and CDR2 ANQGSEA. CDR3 DNA: TGCAGCGTTGTACATGGCCAAGAGACCCAGTACTTC. This encodes CSVVHGQETQYF.

This clonotype was recorded a few times. The gene calls are TRBV2 and TRBJ1-5; a possible D gene is TRBD1 (6 bases). The CDR3 totals 12 residues. V lost 6 bases, J lost 5 bases, and 8 bases lay in between. Germline CDR1 is SNHLY and CDR2 is FYNNEI. In DNA form, the CDR3 reads TGTGCCAGCAGGCGGACAGATCAGCCCCAGCATTTT. Protein sequence: CASRRTDQPQHF.

This clonotype was detected a few times. The V call is TRBV5-4, the J call TRBJ2-5; 8 bases line up with TRBD1. The length of the CDR3 is 16 residues. The trim removed 0 bases at V and 3 bases at J, leaving 7 bases unmatched. Germline values: CDR1 SGHNT, CDR2 YYREEE (reference sequence). CDR3 amino acids: CASSLGMDRAEETQYF. The CDR3 region has the DNA TGTGCCAGCAGCTTGGGTATGGACAGGGCGGAAGAGACCCAGTACTTC.

This clonotype was recorded many times. DNA of the CDR3: TGTGCCAGCTCGGGACTAGCGACAGATACGCAGTATTTT. The encoded protein is CASSGLATDTQYF. The rearrangement links TRBV18 to TRBJ2-3, with 10 bases lining up with TRBD2. Per the germline V gene, CDR1 is KGHSH and CDR2 is LQKENI. This CDR3 comprises 13 residues. The trim removed 6 bases at V and 3 bases at J, leaving 0 bases unmatched.

There are many counts of this clonotype. The CDR3: CASSLWGNEQFF. The DNA for the CDR3 is TGCGCCAGCAGCTTGTGGGGAAATGAGCAGTTCTTC. J is TRBJ2-1 and V is TRBV5-1; D unresolved. Germline assignment: CDR1 SGHRS and CDR2 YFSETQ. Trimming took off 1 base at V and 7 bases at J, with 6 bases between the two ends. The CDR3 runs 12 residues. The full variable domain, in which reference TRBV5-1 and TRBJ2-1 provide the parts outside the CDR3, is KAGVTQTPRYLIKTRGQQVTLSCSPISGHRSVSWYQQTPGQGLQFLFEYFSETQRNKGNFPGRFSGRQFSNSRSEMNVSTLELGDSALYLCASSLWGNEQFFGPGTRLTVL.

This clonotype has only a few counts. V gene TRBV13 combines with J gene TRBJ2-1; D possibly corresponds to TRBD1 (5 bases). With 3 bases removed from V and 4 bases from J, the gap between germline ends came to 13 bases. CDR1 PRHDT and CDR2 FYEKMQ come from the germline V gene (reference sequence). This CDR3 contains 15 residues. DNA of the CDR3: TGTGCCAGCAGCTTGGCAGGGCGTGGGTACAATGAGCAGTTCTTC. Protein sequence: CASSLAGRGYNEQFF.

In its sample, this clonotype was seen many times. V usage is TRBV6-2 or TRBV6-3 and J usage is TRBJ2-1; D gene uncertain. Trimming pared 3 bases from V and 0 bases from J, leaving 12 bases between. From germline, CDR1 is MNHEY and CDR2 SVGEGT. The CDR3 has 16 amino acids. CDR3 nucleotide sequence: TGTGCCAGCAGTTATTCTCCGGGTACCTCCTACAATGAGCAGTTCTTC. Its translation: CASSYSPGTSYNEQFF.

The chain recombines TRBV10-3 with TRBJ1-2, with 7 bases aligning to TRBD1. V lost 5 bases to trimming and J lost 4 bases; unmatched junction nucleotides: 7. CDR3 length: 14 residues. CDR1 ENHRY and CDR2 SYGVKD come from the germline V gene. Here the CDR3 DNA reads TGTGCCATCAGTCACAGGGGTGGGTCCTATGGCTACACCTTC. Its protein product is CAISHRGGSYGYTF.

V usage is TRBV18 and J usage is TRBJ1-6; D is ambiguous. Trimming took 6 bases from V and 8 from J, leaving 11 bases between them. The CDR3 has 13 residues. The germline CDR1 and CDR2 sequences are KGHSH and LQKENI. The CDR3 bases are TGTGCCAGCTCCGAAATGGGAGATTCACCCCTCCACTTT. Residues: CASSEMGDSPLHF.

This clonotype was detected ten times or more. The V and J genes are TRBV30 and TRBJ2-1, with D maybe TRBD2 (5 bases). Germline V gene lookup returns CDR1 GTSNPN and CDR2 SVGIG (reference sequence). There are 13 residues in the CDR3. The V gene lost 4 bases and the J gene lost 8 bases, with 15 bases spanning the gap. The CDR3 region has the DNA TGTGCCTGGACCCCCGGGGATGGCGATGAGCAGTTCTTC. Translated: CAWTPGDGDEQFF.

This clonotype was counted many times. This chain connects TRBV6-2 or TRBV6-3 to TRBJ2-1; D could derive from TRBD1 or TRBD2 (5 bases each). V was clipped by 5 bases and J by 5 bases, with 7 bases between them. CDR3 length equals 12 residues. Looked up from germline, CDR1 is MNHEY and CDR2 is SVGEGT. The CDR3 DNA sequence: TGTGCCAGCAGTCCGGGGCACAATGAGCAGTTCTTC. As protein: CASSPGHNEQFF.

This clonotype was counted only a few times. V is TRBV12-3 or TRBV12-4 and J is TRBJ2-5; no reliable D call. The CDR3 is 14 residues long. The V and J ends lost 1 base and 5 bases respectively, with 11 bases between them. CDR3 amino acids: CASSLVGSPETQYF. In nucleotides, the CDR3 is TGTGCCAGCAGTTTAGTGGGAAGTCCCGAGACCCAGTACTTC.

There are a few counts of this clonotype. The chain couples TRBV19 to TRBJ1-4; maybe TRBD1 (6 bases). Germline CDR1 reads LNHDA; CDR2 reads SQIVND (reference sequence). V shed 7 bases and J shed 2 bases, with 14 bases lying between them. The CDR3 is made up of 15 amino acids. The CDR3 DNA is TGTGCCAGTAAGGGAACAGGGACCACTAATGAAAAACTGTTTTTT. It specifies CASKGTGTTNEKLFF.

This clonotype was observed a few times. This chain connects TRBV19 to TRBJ1-2; D call uncertain. This CDR3 comprises 13 residues. Germline-derived CDR1 and CDR2 are LNHDA and SQIVND (reference sequence). Trimming left V 6 bases short and J 3 bases short, with 11 bases between. The CDR3 coding sequence is TGTGCCAGTAGGGGTTTGCGGGACTATGGCTACACCTTC. Translation: CASRGLRDYGYTF.

This clonotype was observed at least ten times. Compared with germline, one end of the junction differs, possibly owing to a read error. The gene calls are TRBV12-3 or TRBV12-4 and TRBJ2-5, with TRBD2 identical over 9 bases. The CDR3 totals 16 residues. The CDR3 sequence is CASRSSGSGGSPVGDF. The CDR3 bases are TGTGCCAGCAGATCCTCGGGGAGCGGGGGGTCCCCAGTGGGTGACTTC.

This clonotype came up many times. V is TRBV7-9 and J is TRBJ2-6, with 8 bases matching TRBD1. The CDR3 has 15 residues. Germline V gene data show CDR1 as SEHNR and CDR2 as FQNEAQ (reference sequence). Unmatched junction bases numbered 8, after V lost 11 bases and J lost 2 bases. The CDR3 loop is CAVDRGWTGANVLTF. The CDR3 DNA sequence: TGTGCCGTCGACAGGGGTTGGACTGGGGCCAACGTCCTGACTTTC.

This chain links TRBV6-2 or TRBV6-3 with TRBJ2-1; 9 positions agree with TRBD2. After removal of 8 bases from V and 0 bases from J, the junction contained 5 bases not matched to a gene. The germline gives CDR1 MNHEY, CDR2 SVGEGT. This CDR3 contains 15 residues. The CDR3 is CASRREGLSYNEQFF. CDR3 bases: TGTGCCAGCCGGCGGGAGGGCCTCTCCTACAATGAGCAGTTCTTC.

This clonotype appeared a few times. J is TRBJ1-5 and V is TRBV12-3 or TRBV12-4; 7 positions agree with TRBD1. With 7 bases clipped from V and 4 bases from J, the junction kept 10 bases outside the gene matches. The CDR3 loop spans 15 amino acids. CDR3 loop: CASTLTGTLNQPQHF. The DNA for the CDR3 is TGTGCCAGCACCCTGACAGGGACCCTTAATCAGCCCCAGCATTTT.

The chain recombines TRBV3-1 with TRBJ2-1, with 11 bases lining up with TRBD2. V shed 4 bases, J shed 4 bases, and the junction held 6 bases outside the gene matches. Germline V gene sequence: CDR1 LGHDT, CDR2 YNNKEL (reference sequence). The CDR3 spans 16 residues. DNA of the CDR3: TGTGCCAGCAGCCGACGACTAGCGGGAAGATACAATGAGCAGTTCTTC. Amino acid sequence: CASSRRLAGRYNEQFF.

This clonotype was recorded at least ten times. This chain connects TRBV11-2 to TRBJ1-4, with D possibly matching TRBD1 (6 bases). The V end was cut by 5 bases, the J end by 5 bases, with 15 bases between. From germline, CDR1 is SGHAT and CDR2 FQNNGV. The CDR3 covers 15 residues. CDR3 loop: CASSTKGVANEKLFF. The CDR3 DNA reads TGTGCCAGCAGCACAAAGGGGGTTGCAAATGAAAAACTGTTTTTT.

The rearrangement links TRBV5-1 to TRBJ1-3, with TRBD1 as a possible D gene (6 bases). In germline, CDR1 is SGHRS, CDR2 YFSETQ. V lost 4 bases, J lost 2 bases, and 13 bases lay in between. This CDR3 region has 15 residues. The CDR3 loop is CASSPEAGAGNTIYF. The CDR3 bases are TGCGCCAGCAGCCCGGAGGCAGGGGCTGGAAACACCATATATTTT.